Shown below are 32 T cell receptor beta chains from a single sample sequenced in a study of T cell responses to AZD1222 COVID-19 vaccine. TCRdb's copy holds only in-frame clones and misses some; the assay was immunoSEQ multiplex PCR. The sample holds some 150,000 clones, 80% to 85% seen once. Sequenced here: peripheral blood, sampled on day 0 of MenACWY control vaccination. The receptor source for this set is an adult in good health.

The chain couples TRBV11-2 to TRBJ2-7, with a tentative D call TRBD1 (5 bases). The V end lost 5 bases, the J end lost 3 bases, and 14 bases lay between the germline ends. Germline loops: CDR1 SGHAT, CDR2 FQNNGV. The CDR3 totals 14 residues. The CDR3 region is CASSLSRDIYEQYV. The CDR3, as DNA: TGTGCCAGCAGCCTATCCAGGGATATCTACGAGCAGTACGTC.

This clone was counted only a few times. V usage is TRBV4-1 and J usage is TRBJ1-2; D is undetermined. Trimming pared 1 base from V and 2 bases from J, leaving 11 bases between. The germline CDR1 and CDR2 sequences are MGHRA and YSYEKL. The CDR3 totals 15 residues. The DNA of the CDR3 is TGCGCCAGCAGCCAAGTTCATTCTTACAACTATGGCTACACCTTC. This gives the protein CASSQVHSYNYGYTF.

V gene TRBV10-1 combines with J gene TRBJ1-5, with 10 bases fitting TRBD1. The germline V gene has CDR1 WNHNN and CDR2 SYGVQD (reference sequence). J lost 5 bases, V lost 6 bases, and 7 bases had no gene match. This CDR3 has 15 residues. The CDR3 loop reads CASRRDRGIHQPQHF. The CDR3 DNA follows: TGCGCCAGCAGACGGGACAGGGGAATTCATCAGCCCCAGCATTTT.

The V call is TRBV19, the J call TRBJ2-5; the D gene is possibly TRBD1 (6 bases). The CDR3 runs to 15 residues. Germline CDR1 reads LNHDA; CDR2 reads SQIVND (reference sequence). The V gene lost 3 bases and the J gene lost 4 bases, with 15 bases spanning the gap. The CDR3: CASSMGRGVRETQYF. The CDR3 nucleotides read TGTGCCAGTAGTATGGGCAGGGGAGTTCGAGAGACCCAGTACTTC.

This clone has more than one count but fewer than ten. The rearrangement links TRBV30 to TRBJ1-2, with unresolved D. V was cut by 0 bases and J by 2 bases, with 10 bases left in between. Looked up from germline, CDR1 is GTSNPN and CDR2 is SVGIG (reference sequence). CDR3 size: 14 residues. The CDR3 DNA is TGTGCCTGGAGTGTCCAAAATAGAAACTATGGCTACACCTTC. Protein product: CAWSVQNRNYGYTF.

The gene calls are TRBV19 and TRBJ1-3; no clear D gene. This CDR3 is built from 16 residues. The germline CDR1 and CDR2 sequences are LNHDA and SQIVND (reference sequence). V lost 4 bases and J lost 0, with 13 bases in between. CDR3 protein: CASSRGVLSSGNTIYF. Written as DNA, the CDR3 is TGTGCCAGTAGTAGAGGCGTGCTCAGCTCTGGAAACACCATATATTTT.

The chain joins TRBV7-9 to TRBJ1-2; no reliable D call. From germline, CDR1 is SEHNR and CDR2 FQNEAQ (reference sequence). With 9 bases removed from V and 6 bases from J, the gap between germline ends came to 11 bases. The CDR3 runs to 11 residues. The chain's CDR3 is CASWTVNGYTF. CDR3 nucleotides: TGTGCCAGTTGGACTGTGAATGGCTACACCTTC. Combining the CDR3 with reference TRBV7-9 and TRBJ1-2 gives the whole variable domain DTGVSQNPRHKITKRGQNVTFRCDPISEHNRLYWYRQTLGQGPEFLTYFQNEAQLEKSRLLSDRFSAERPKGSFSTLEIQRTEQGDSAMYLCASWTVNGYTFGSGTRLTVV.

The chain is built from TRBV14 and TRBJ2-2; D is unclear. The CDR3 spans 14 residues. Germline CDR1 reads SGHDN; CDR2 reads FVKESK. The germline V and J ends were trimmed by 1 base and 3 bases, with 6 bases remaining between them. In nucleotides, the CDR3 is TGTGCCAGCAGCCAAGGTCGCTACACCGGGGAGCTGTTTTTT. It codes for CASSQGRYTGELFF. The full variable domain, rest sourced from reference TRBV14 and TRBJ2-2, is EAGVTQFPSHSVIEKGQTVTLRCDPISGHDNLYWYRRVMGKEIKFLLHFVKESKQDESGMPNNRFLAERTGGTYSTLKVQPAELEDSGVYFCASSQGRYTGELFFGEGSRLTVL.

V and J are TRBV9 and TRBJ1-1; TRBD1 matches at 9 bases. The CDR3 is 14 amino acids. The V gene end was trimmed by 3 bases and the J gene end by 4 bases; junction bases not matched to a gene: 4. Germline CDR1 is SGDLS and CDR2 is YYNGEE. CDR3 DNA sequence: TGTGCCAGCAGCGCCGGACAGGGGATCACTGAAGCTTTCTTT. Protein sequence: CASSAGQGITEAFF.

CDR3 in DNA: TGTGCCAGCAGCTCCTACCTCACAGATACGCAGTATTTT. It is translated as CASSSYLTDTQYF. V and J are TRBV5-5 and TRBJ2-3, with D unclear. This CDR3 contains 13 residues. CDR1 is SGHKS and CDR2 is YYEKEE in the germline V gene (reference sequence). V lost 3 bases to trimming and J lost 2 bases, with 7 bases between them. Based on the CDR3 plus reference TRBV5-5 and TRBJ2-3, the full variable domain is DAGVTQSPTHLIKTRGQQVTLRCSPISGHKSVSWYQQVLGQGPQFIFQYYEKEERGRGNFPDRFSARQFPNYSSELNVNALLLGDSALYLCASSSYLTDTQYFGPGTRLTVL.

This chain connects TRBV5-5 to TRBJ2-1; 7 nucleotides align to TRBD1. After removal of 4 bases from V and 4 bases from J, the junction contained 8 bases not matched to a gene. CDR1 SGHKS and CDR2 YYEKEE come from the germline V gene (reference sequence). The CDR3 totals 15 residues. For the CDR3, the DNA is TGTGCCAGCAGCCCGACGGGACAGTTTTACAATGAGCAGTTCTTC. Protein: CASSPTGQFYNEQFF. Full variable domain (outside the CDR3, taken from reference TRBV5-5 and TRBJ2-1): DAGVTQSPTHLIKTRGQQVTLRCSPISGHKSVSWYQQVLGQGPQFIFQYYEKEERGRGNFPDRFSARQFPNYSSELNVNALLLGDSALYLCASSPTGQFYNEQFFGPGTRLTVL.

This sequence joins TRBV5-1 and TRBJ1-2, with TRBD1 as a possible D gene (6 bases). This CDR3 region has 13 residues. V gave up 5 bases and J gave up 8 bases, with 16 bases separating them. Germline assignment: CDR1 SGHRS and CDR2 YFSETQ. CDR3 loop: CASSPGTTSGYTF. Written as DNA, the CDR3 is TGCGCCAGCAGTCCCGGGACAACCTCGGGCTACACCTTC.

The V and J genes are TRBV13 and TRBJ1-5; 7 bases are a match to TRBD1. CDR1 is PRHDT and CDR2 is FYEKMQ in the germline V gene (reference sequence). V gave up 5 bases and J gave up 9 bases; unmatched junction bases: 7. The CDR3 extends over 13 amino acids. The CDR3: CASSVQGMRPQHF. The CDR3 bases are TGTGCCAGCAGCGTACAGGGGATGCGGCCCCAGCATTTT.

This chain connects TRBV7-9 to TRBJ1-1; D is ambiguous. Germline lookup yields CDR1 SEHNR and CDR2 FQNEAQ (reference sequence). The CDR3 is made up of 11 amino acids. V lost 5 bases and J 6 bases, leaving 7 bases between the germline ends. The CDR3 reads CASSPGAEAFF. In DNA form, the CDR3 reads TGTGCCAGCAGCCCTGGGGCTGAAGCTTTCTTT.

Only a few counts were recorded for this clone. This chain uses TRBV21-1 with TRBJ1-5. TRBV21-1 is marked as a pseudogene. The CDR3 runs 17 residues. The CDR3 loop reads CASSPPGAQYSNQPQHF. The CDR3 coding sequence is TGTGCCAGCAGCCCACCGGGGGCCCAATATAGCAATCAGCCCCAGCATTTT.

This chain uses TRBV3-1 (or the pseudogene TRBV3-2) with TRBJ1-2; no clear D. With 0 bases removed from V and 6 bases from J, the gap between germline ends came to 11 bases. Germline CDR1 and CDR2: LGHDT and YNNKEL (reference sequence). This CDR3 contains 14 residues. CDR3 amino acids: CASSQDTQRNGYTF. CDR3 in DNA: TGTGCCAGCAGCCAAGATACACAGAGGAATGGCTACACCTTC.

The chain couples TRBV7-6 to TRBJ1-4, with D hard to call. Germline-derived CDR1 and CDR2 are SGHVS and FNYEAQ. Trimming took off 2 bases at V and 7 bases at J, with 11 bases between the two ends. The CDR3 has 14 residues. CDR3 DNA: TGTGCCAGCAGCTTACTGCAGAGTAGTGAAAAACTGTTTTTT. It codes for CASSLLQSSEKLFF.

This clone was picked up a small number of times. This chain joins TRBV28 and TRBJ1-6, with D maybe TRBD1 (6 bases). The CDR3 spans 14 residues. V lost 5 bases, J lost 6 bases, and 11 bases lay in between. Germline V lookup: CDR1 MDHEN, CDR2 SYDVKM. The CDR3 DNA sequence: TGTGCCAGCAGTCGGACAGCCACTAATTCACCCCTCCACTTT. It is translated as CASSRTATNSPLHF.

The rearrangement links TRBV4-2 to TRBJ1-4; maybe TRBD1 (5 bases). V lost 4 bases to trimming and J lost 4 bases, with 10 bases between them. The germline V gene encodes CDR1 LGHNA and CDR2 YNFKEQ. The CDR3 sequence is 14 residues long. CDR3 coding DNA: TGTGCCAGCAGCCCCACGGACAATAATGAAAAACTGTTTTTT. This codes for CASSPTDNNEKLFF.

This clone appeared once. The rearrangement links TRBV27 to TRBJ2-1; D is possibly TRBD1 (6 bases). V lost 3 bases to trimming and J lost 13 bases, with 10 bases between them. Germline V gives CDR1 MNHEY, CDR2 SMNVEV (reference sequence). This CDR3 comprises 11 residues. The CDR3 DNA sequence: TGTGCCAGCAGTTTGGGGACATCTCAGTTCTTC. Protein sequence: CASSLGTSQFF.

This chain joins TRBV7-8 and TRBJ2-5; possibly TRBD2 for D (5 bases). This CDR3 region has 15 residues. The germline CDR1 and CDR2 sequences are SGHVS and FQNEAQ. V was trimmed by 7 bases and J by 2 bases, leaving 17 bases between them. CDR3 coding DNA: TGTGCCAGCACCACCCTGACCCTAGCACAAGAGACCCAGTACTTC. It specifies CASTTLTLAQETQYF.

The gene calls are TRBV3-1 (or the pseudogene TRBV3-2) and TRBJ1-1; tentative D call: TRBD1 (5 bases). The V gene lost 4 bases and the J gene lost 6 bases, with 15 bases spanning the gap. This CDR3 has 14 amino acids. Germline lookup yields CDR1 LGHDT and CDR2 YNNKEL (reference sequence). The CDR3 DNA follows: TGTGCCAGCAGCCTCCCAGGCAGGGTCGCTGAAGCTTTCTTT. Protein product: CASSLPGRVAEAFF.

The rearrangement uses TRBV7-6 and TRBJ2-2; TRBD2 agrees at 11 bases. The CDR3 runs to 15 residues. CDR1 SGHVS and CDR2 FNYEAQ come from the germline V gene. J lost 8 bases, V lost 6 bases, and 8 bases had no gene match. CDR3 bases: TGTGCCAGCAGGTCGCTAGCGGGGGGATTTGGGGAGCTGTTTTTT. It encodes CASRSLAGGFGELFF.

This sequence joins TRBV7-9 and TRBJ1-1; D possibly corresponds to TRBD1 (5 bases). V was cut by 5 bases and J by 1 base, with 17 bases left in between. The CDR3 loop spans 16 amino acids. Germline loops: CDR1 SEHNR, CDR2 FQNEAQ (reference sequence). The CDR3 loop reads CASSLVGGHKNTEAFF. CDR3 DNA: TGTGCCAGCAGCCTCGTGGGAGGACACAAGAACACTGAAGCTTTCTTT.

This clone was observed once. The chain carries TRBV11-3 and TRBJ1-5; TRBD1 is a possible D gene (5 bases). Trimming took 0 bases from V and 9 from J, leaving 15 bases between them. The CDR3 sequence is 15 residues long. Germline CDR1 reads SGHNT; CDR2 reads YENEEA. The CDR3 loop reads CASSLDVGHLLPQHF. The CDR3 region has the DNA TGTGCCAGCAGCTTAGATGTTGGACATTTATTGCCCCAGCATTTT.

The gene calls are TRBV3-1 (or the pseudogene TRBV3-2) and TRBJ2-3, with 11 bases aligning to TRBD2. CDR3 length: 16 amino acids. V dropped 3 bases and J dropped 3; count of bases not matched to a gene: 5. The V gene's germline CDR1 is LGHDT and CDR2 YNNKEL (reference sequence). DNA for the CDR3: TGTGCCAGCAGCCAGCGGGGGACTAGCGGAACAGATACGCAGTATTTT. Encoded protein: CASSQRGTSGTDTQYF.

The chain has TRBV19 and TRBJ1-6; 8 positions agree with TRBD1. V shed 0 bases and J 7 bases; nucleotides not matched to a gene: 5. Germline V gives CDR1 LNHDA, CDR2 SQIVND (reference sequence). This CDR3 has 16 residues. The CDR3 DNA is TGTGCCAGTAGTATAGATCGGCCAGGGGGCAATTCACCCCTCCACTTT. Protein sequence: CASSIDRPGGNSPLHF. Looking up the rest from reference TRBV19 and TRBJ1-6 gives the full variable domain: DGGITQSPKYLFRKEGQNVTLSCEQNLNHDAMYWYRQDPGQGLRLIYYSQIVNDFQKGDIAEGYSVSREKKESFPLTVTSAQKNPTAFYLCASSIDRPGGNSPLHFGNGTRLTVT.

The rearrangement joins TRBV29-1 to TRBJ2-3; the D gene could be TRBD1 or TRBD2 (5 bases each). Germline loops: CDR1 SQVTM, CDR2 ANQGSEA. The CDR3 totals 14 residues. Deletions cut 4 bases from V and 6 bases from J, with 17 bases between. The CDR3 sequence is CSVGPPGPRDTQYF. CDR3 in DNA: TGCAGCGTTGGACCCCCGGGACCCCGGGATACGCAGTATTTT.

The V gene is TRBV3-1 (or the pseudogene TRBV3-2), the J gene TRBJ1-1; no clear D gene. V gave up 4 bases and J gave up 3 bases, with 9 bases separating them. The germline CDR1 and CDR2 sequences are LGHDT and YNNKEL (reference sequence). This CDR3 comprises 13 residues. The CDR3 coding sequence is TGTGCCAGCAGCCGTAAAAGTTACACTGAAGCTTTCTTT. It specifies CASSRKSYTEAFF.

V usage is TRBV9 and J usage is TRBJ2-2, with TRBD2 as a possible D gene (6 bases). The germline gives CDR1 SGDLS, CDR2 YYNGEE. V was pared by 0 bases and J by 5 bases, with 17 bases between. The CDR3 is made up of 17 amino acids. CDR3 bases: TGTGCCAGCAGCGTAGGTGTGGGAGTACGGGGGACCGGGGAGCTGTTTTTT. This codes for CASSVGVGVRGTGELFF.

The DNA of the CDR3 is TGTGCCAGGACGGATCAGAACCAAGAGACCCAGTACTTC. It translates to CARTDQNQETQYF. The chain combines TRBV21-1 with TRBJ2-5. TRBV21-1 is an annotated pseudogene. CDR3 size: 13 residues.

The gene calls are TRBV7-9 and TRBJ2-2, with a tentative D call TRBD1 (5 bases). The CDR3 is 15 residues long. V lost 4 bases, J lost 3 bases, and 12 bases lay in between. Germline CDR1 reads SEHNR; CDR2 reads FQNEAQ (reference sequence). CDR3 bases: TGTGCCAGCAGCTCGTTTCCCAGGGACACCGGGGAGCTGTTTTTT. This codes for CASSSFPRDTGELFF.